This T cell receptor beta chain was retrieved from a study of T cell repertoires in cytomegalovirus infection. Study information: Public TCR beta signature analysis indicated the presence of both CMV infection and matching HLA type. Overall study findings and caveats: In two of eight donors, the top clonotype was HLA-C-restricted CMV-specific. Cumulative frequency of public TCR beta families picked out carriers of CMV plus the relevant HLA.

In regard to this clonotype: Its cognate antigen is unknown.

From the reads, TCRdb called clonotypes with MiXCR, one entry per CDR3 protein. This table holds 130,000 or so distinct CDR3 sequences, under 8.5% found once. The material sequenced was PBMCs. This TCR came from a human donor in good health (CMV status not recorded). Some clones in this sample may be carry-over from other donors' samples.

CDR3 DNA sequence: TGTGCCAGCAGCGTAGCAAGCGGGGGGTTCGCCTACAATGAGCAGTTCTTC. Translating it yields CASSVASGGFAYNEQFF. J is TRBJ2-1 and V is TRBV9; TRBD2 matches 9 bases. Germline trimming cut 0 bases from V and 2 bases from J; bases unmatched to any gene: 6. Germline CDR1 and CDR2: SGDLS and YYNGEE. This CDR3 has 17 amino acids. Complete variable domain (other parts from reference TRBV9 and TRBJ2-1): DSGVTQTPKHLITATGQRVTLRCSPRSGDLSVYWYQQSLDQGLQFLIQYYNGEERAKGNILERFSAQQFPDLHSELNLSSLELGDSALYFCASSVASGGFAYNEQFFGPGTRLTVL.